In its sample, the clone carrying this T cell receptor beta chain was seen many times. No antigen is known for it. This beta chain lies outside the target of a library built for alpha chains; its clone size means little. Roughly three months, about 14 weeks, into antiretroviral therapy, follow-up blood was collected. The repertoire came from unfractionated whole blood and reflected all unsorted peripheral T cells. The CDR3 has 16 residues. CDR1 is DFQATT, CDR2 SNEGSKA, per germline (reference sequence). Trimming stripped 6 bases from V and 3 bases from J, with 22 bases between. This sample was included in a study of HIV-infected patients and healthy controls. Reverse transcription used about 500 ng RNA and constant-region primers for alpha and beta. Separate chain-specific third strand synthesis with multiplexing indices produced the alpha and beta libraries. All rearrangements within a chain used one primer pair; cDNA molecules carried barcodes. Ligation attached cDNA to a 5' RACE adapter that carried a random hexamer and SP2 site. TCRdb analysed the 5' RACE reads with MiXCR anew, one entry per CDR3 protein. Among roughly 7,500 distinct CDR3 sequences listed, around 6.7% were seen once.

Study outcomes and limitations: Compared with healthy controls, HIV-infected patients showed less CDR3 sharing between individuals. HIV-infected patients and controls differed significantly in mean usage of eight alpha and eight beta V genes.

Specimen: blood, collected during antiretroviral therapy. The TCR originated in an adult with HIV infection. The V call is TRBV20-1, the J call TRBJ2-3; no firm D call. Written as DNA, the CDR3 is TGCAGTGCCCGTGGCCGGGCCCAATTGTTGACAGATACGCAGTATTTT. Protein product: CSARGRAQLLTDTQYF.